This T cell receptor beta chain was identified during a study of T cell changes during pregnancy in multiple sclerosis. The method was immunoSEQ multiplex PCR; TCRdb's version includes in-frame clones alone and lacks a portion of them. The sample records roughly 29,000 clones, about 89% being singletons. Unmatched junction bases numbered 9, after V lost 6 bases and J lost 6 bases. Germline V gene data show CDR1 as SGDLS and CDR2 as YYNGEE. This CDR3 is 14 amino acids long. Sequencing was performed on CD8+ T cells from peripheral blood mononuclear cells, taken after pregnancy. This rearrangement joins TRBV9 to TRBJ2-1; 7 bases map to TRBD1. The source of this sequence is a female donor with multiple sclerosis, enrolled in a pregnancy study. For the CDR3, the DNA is TGTGCCAGCACCATAGGGGGCGAGGGCAATGAGCAGTTCTTC. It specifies CASTIGGEGNEQFF.